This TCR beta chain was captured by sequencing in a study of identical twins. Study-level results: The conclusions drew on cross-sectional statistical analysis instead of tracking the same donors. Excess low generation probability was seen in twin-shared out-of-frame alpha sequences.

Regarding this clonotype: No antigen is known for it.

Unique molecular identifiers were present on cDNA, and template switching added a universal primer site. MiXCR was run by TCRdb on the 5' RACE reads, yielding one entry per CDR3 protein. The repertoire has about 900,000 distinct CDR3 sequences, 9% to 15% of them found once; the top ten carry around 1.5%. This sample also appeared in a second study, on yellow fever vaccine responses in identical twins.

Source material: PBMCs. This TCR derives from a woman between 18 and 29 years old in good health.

The CDR3 nucleotides read TGTGCCAGCAGTGGAGGGGTAGCGCGCCCAGATACGCAGTATTTT. Protein product: CASSGGVARPDTQYF. J is TRBJ2-3 and V is TRBV2, with D tentatively TRBD1 or TRBD2 (5 bases each). V lost 4 bases and J lost 4, with 15 bases in between. This CDR3 is 15 amino acids long. CDR1 and CDR2 (germline): SNHLY, FYNNEI.